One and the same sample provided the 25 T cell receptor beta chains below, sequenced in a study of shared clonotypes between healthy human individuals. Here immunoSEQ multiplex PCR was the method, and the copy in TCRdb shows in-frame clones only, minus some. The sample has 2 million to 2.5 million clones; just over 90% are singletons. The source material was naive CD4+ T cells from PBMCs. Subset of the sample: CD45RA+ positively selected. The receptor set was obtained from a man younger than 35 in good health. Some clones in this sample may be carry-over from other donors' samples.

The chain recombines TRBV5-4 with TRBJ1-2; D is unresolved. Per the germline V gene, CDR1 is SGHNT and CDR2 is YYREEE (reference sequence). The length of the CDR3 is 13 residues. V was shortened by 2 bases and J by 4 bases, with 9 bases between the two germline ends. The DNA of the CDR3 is TGTGCCAGCAGCTTAACAGTGGGCTATGGCTACACCTTC. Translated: CASSLTVGYGYTF.

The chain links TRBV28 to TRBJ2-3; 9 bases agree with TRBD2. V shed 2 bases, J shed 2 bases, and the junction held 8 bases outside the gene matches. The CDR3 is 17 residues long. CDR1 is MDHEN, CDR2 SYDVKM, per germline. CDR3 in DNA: TGTGCCAGCAGTTTAGGAGCGGCGGGAGGGGACACAGATACGCAGTATTTT. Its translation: CASSLGAAGGDTDTQYF.

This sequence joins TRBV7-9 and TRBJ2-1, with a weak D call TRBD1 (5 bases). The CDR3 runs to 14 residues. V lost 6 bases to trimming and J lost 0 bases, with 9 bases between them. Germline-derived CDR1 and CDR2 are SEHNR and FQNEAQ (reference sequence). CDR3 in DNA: TGTGCCAGCAGGACAGACTTCTCCTACAATGAGCAGTTCTTC. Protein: CASRTDFSYNEQFF.

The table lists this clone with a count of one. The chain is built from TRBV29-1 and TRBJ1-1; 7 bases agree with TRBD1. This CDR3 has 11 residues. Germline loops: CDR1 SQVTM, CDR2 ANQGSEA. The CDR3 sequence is CSGTGVTEAFF. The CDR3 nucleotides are TGCTCAGGTACAGGGGTGACTGAAGCTTTCTTT.

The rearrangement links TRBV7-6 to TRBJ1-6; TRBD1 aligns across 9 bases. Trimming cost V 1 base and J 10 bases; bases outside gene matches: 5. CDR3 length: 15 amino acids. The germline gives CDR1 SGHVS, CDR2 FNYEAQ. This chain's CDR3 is CASSLVGQGGSPLHF. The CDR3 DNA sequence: TGTGCCAGCAGCTTAGTGGGACAGGGAGGCTCACCCCTCCACTTT. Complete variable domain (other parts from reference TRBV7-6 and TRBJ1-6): GAGVSQSPRYKVTKRGQDVALRCDPISGHVSLYWYRQALGQGPEFLTYFNYEAQQDKSGLPNDRFSAERPEGSISTLTIQRTEQRDSAMYRCASSLVGQGGSPLHFGNGTRLTVT.

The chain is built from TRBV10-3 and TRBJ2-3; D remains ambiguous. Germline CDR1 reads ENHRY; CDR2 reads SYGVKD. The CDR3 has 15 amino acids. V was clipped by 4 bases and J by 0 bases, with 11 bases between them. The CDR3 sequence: CAISAGYSSTDTQYF. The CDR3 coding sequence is TGTGCCATCAGTGCCGGGTACTCAAGCACAGATACGCAGTATTTT.

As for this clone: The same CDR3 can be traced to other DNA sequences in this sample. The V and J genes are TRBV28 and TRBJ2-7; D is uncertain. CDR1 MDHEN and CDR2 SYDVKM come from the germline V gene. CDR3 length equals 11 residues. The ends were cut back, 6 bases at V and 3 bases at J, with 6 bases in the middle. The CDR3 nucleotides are TGTGCCAGCAGCCTGAACTACGAGCAGTACTTC. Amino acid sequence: CASSLNYEQYF. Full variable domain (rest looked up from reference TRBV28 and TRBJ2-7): DVKVTQSSRYLVKRTGEKVFLECVQDMDHENMFWYRQDPGLGLRLIYFSYDVKMKEKGDIPEGYSVSREKKERFSLILESASTNQTSMYLCASSLNYEQYFGPGTRLTVT.

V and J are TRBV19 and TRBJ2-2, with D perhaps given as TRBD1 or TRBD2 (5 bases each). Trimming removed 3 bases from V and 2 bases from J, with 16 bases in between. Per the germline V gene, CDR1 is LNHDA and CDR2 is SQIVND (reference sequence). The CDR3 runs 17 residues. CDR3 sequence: CASSIYLAGANTGELFF. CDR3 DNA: TGTGCCAGTAGTATTTACCTAGCCGGGGCCAACACCGGGGAGCTGTTTTTT.

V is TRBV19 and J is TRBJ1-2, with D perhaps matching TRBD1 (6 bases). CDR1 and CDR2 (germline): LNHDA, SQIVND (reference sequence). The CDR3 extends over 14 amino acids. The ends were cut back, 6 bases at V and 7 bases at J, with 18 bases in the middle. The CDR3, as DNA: TGTGCCAGTAGCCTACAGGGACACGGTAGTGGCTACACCTTC. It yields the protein CASSLQGHGSGYTF.

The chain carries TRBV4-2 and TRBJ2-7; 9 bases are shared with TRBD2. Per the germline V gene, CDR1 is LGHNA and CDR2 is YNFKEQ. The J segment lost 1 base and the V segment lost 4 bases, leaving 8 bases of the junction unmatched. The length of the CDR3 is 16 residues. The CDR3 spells CASSPGQREVSYEQYF. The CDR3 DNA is TGTGCCAGCAGCCCCGGACAGCGGGAGGTTTCCTACGAGCAGTACTTC.

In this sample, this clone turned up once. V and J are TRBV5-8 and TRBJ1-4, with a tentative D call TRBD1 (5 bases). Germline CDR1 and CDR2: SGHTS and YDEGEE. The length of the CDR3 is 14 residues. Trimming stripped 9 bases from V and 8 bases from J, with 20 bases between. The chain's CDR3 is CATTGPQGVEKLFF. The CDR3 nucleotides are TGTGCCACCACCGGACCGCAGGGTGTCGAAAAACTGTTTTTT. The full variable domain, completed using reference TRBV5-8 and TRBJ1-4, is EAGVTQSPTHLIKTRGQQATLRCSPISGHTSVYWYQQALGLGLQFLLWYDEGEERNRGNFPPRFSGRQFPNYSSELNVNALELEDSALYLCATTGPQGVEKLFFGSGTQLSVL.

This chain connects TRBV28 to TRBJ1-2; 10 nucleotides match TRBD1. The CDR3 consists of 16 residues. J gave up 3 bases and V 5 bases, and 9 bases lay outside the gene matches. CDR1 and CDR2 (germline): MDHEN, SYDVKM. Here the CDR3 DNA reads TGTGCCAGCAGTAGACAGGGGGCGCTTAAGGACTATGGCTACACCTTC. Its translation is CASSRQGALKDYGYTF.

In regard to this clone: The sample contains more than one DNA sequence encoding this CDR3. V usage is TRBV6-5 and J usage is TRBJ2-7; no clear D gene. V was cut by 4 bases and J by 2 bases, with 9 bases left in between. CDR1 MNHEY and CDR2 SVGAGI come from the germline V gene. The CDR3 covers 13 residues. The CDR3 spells CASSSRVPYEQYF. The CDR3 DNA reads TGTGCCAGCAGTTCTAGAGTGCCCTACGAGCAGTACTTC.

The CDR3 is CASSHNWGSGELFF. CDR3 sequence (DNA): TGCGCCAGCAGCCACAATTGGGGGTCCGGGGAGCTGTTTTTT. The rearrangement links TRBV4-1 to TRBJ2-2; D may correspond to TRBD1 or TRBD2 (5 bases each). V shed 3 bases and J shed 6 bases, with 11 bases lying between them. The CDR3 totals 14 residues. Germline V gene sequence: CDR1 MGHRA, CDR2 YSYEKL.

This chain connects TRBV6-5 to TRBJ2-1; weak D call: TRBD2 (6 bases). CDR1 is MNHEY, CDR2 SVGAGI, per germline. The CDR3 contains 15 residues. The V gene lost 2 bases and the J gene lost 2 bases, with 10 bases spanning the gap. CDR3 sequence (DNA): TGTGCCAGCAGTTACGATGCGGGGCCCTACAATGAGCAGTTCTTC. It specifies CASSYDAGPYNEQFF.

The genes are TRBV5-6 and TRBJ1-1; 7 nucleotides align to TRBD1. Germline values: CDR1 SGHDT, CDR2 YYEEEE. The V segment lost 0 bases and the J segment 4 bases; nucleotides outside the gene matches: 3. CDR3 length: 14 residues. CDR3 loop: CASSLGDRTTEAFF. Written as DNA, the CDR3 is TGTGCCAGCAGCTTGGGGGACAGAACCACTGAAGCTTTCTTT.

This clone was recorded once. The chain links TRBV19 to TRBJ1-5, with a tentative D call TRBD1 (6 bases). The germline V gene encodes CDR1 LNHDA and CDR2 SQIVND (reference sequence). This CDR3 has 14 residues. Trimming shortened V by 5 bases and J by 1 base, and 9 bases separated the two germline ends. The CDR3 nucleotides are TGTGCCAGTAGTCGGACAGAAAGCAATCAGCCCCAGCATTTT. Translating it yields CASSRTESNQPQHF. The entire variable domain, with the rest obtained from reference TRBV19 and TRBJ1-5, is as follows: DGGITQSPKYLFRKEGQNVTLSCEQNLNHDAMYWYRQDPGQGLRLIYYSQIVNDFQKGDIAEGYSVSREKKESFPLTVTSAQKNPTAFYLCASSRTESNQPQHFGDGTRLSIL.

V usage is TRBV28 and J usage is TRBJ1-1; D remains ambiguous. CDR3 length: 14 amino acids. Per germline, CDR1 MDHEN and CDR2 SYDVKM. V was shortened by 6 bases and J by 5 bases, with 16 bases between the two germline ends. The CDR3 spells CASSRAWVRTEAFF. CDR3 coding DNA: TGTGCCAGCAGCCGCGCGTGGGTTCGGACTGAAGCTTTCTTT.

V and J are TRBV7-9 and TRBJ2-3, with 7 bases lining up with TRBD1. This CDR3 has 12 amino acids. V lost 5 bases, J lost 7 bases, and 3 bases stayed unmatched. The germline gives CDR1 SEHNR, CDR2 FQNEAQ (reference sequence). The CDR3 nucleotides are TGTGCCAGCAGCCAGGGGGTTTATACGCAGTATTTT. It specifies CASSQGVYTQYF.

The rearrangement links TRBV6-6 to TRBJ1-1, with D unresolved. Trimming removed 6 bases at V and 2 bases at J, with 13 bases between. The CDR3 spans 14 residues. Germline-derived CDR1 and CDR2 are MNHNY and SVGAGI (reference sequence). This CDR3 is CASRPVGVNTEAFF. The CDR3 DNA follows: TGTGCCAGCAGGCCGGTTGGCGTAAACACTGAAGCTTTCTTT.

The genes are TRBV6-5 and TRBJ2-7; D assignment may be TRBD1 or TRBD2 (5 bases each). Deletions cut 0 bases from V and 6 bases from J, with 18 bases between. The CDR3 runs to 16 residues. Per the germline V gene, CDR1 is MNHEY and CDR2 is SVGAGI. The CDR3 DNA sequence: TGTGCCAGCAGTTACTCGCCTAATGGGGGTTCCGGCGAGCAGTACTTC. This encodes CASSYSPNGGSGEQYF.

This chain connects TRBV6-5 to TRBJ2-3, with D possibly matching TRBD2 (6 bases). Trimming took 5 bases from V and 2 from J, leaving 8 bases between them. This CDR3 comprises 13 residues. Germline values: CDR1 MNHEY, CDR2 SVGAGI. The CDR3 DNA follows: TGTGCCAGCAGTAAGGACTACACAGATACGCAGTATTTT. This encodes CASSKDYTDTQYF.

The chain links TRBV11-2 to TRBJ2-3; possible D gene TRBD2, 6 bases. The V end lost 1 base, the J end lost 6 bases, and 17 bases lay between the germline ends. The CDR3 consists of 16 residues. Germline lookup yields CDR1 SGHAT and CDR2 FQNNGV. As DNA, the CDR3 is TGTGCCAGCAGCTTAGGAGCGGGCCATTCTGGGGATACGCAGTATTTT. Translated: CASSLGAGHSGDTQYF.

The CDR3 sequence: CASRYRGTGEQYF. In nucleotides, the CDR3 is TGTGCCAGTAGATATCGCGGGACAGGCGAGCAGTACTTC. The chain recombines TRBV19 with TRBJ2-7; TRBD1 matches at 8 bases. V was clipped by 6 bases and J by 6 bases; unmatched bases: 7. Germline V gene data show CDR1 as LNHDA and CDR2 as SQIVND (reference sequence). The CDR3 is 13 residues long.

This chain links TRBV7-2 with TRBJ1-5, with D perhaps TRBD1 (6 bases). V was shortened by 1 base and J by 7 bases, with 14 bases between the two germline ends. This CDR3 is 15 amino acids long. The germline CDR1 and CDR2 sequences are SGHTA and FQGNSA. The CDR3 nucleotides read TGTGCCAGCAGCTTAGTGGTACAGGGCGGGCAGCCCCAGCATTTT. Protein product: CASSLVVQGGQPQHF.